These 28 T cell receptor beta chains share one sample of origin, sequenced in a study of blood T cell repertoires in COVID-19. TCRdb's copy holds only in-frame clones and misses some; the assay was immunoSEQ multiplex PCR. This table has roughly 380,000 clones, 75% to 90% appearing once. The sample taken for sequencing was peripheral blood. These receptors all stem from a woman between 40 and 55 years old with COVID-19, enrolled during active disease.

The chain combines TRBV5-1 with TRBJ1-2; 9 bases align to TRBD1. The ends lost 7 bases at V and 3 bases at J; junction bases unmatched: 10. The CDR3 is made up of 15 amino acids. The germline gives CDR1 SGHRS, CDR2 YFSETQ. The CDR3 nucleotides are TGCGCCAGCCGGCGAGGGACAGGGATGGACTATGGCTACACCTTC. Amino acid sequence: CASRRGTGMDYGYTF.

The chain employs TRBV19 and TRBJ2-2; a weak D match, TRBD2 (5 bases). Trimming removed 7 bases from V and 2 bases from J, with 14 bases in between. This CDR3 comprises 15 residues. Germline-derived CDR1 and CDR2 are LNHDA and SQIVND (reference sequence). The DNA of the CDR3 is TGTGCCAGTACCGGATTCTCGGGAAACACCGGGGAGCTGTTTTTT. Protein: CASTGFSGNTGELFF.

J is TRBJ2-7 and V is TRBV6-5; 9 nucleotides agree with TRBD1. Germline values: CDR1 MNHEY, CDR2 SVGAGI. V lost 6 bases to trimming and J lost 0 bases; unmatched junction nucleotides: 6. CDR3 length equals 15 residues. CDR3 sequence: CASSLVTGGSYEQYF. DNA for the CDR3: TGTGCCAGCAGCCTAGTGACAGGGGGCTCCTACGAGCAGTACTTC.

The chain uses TRBV5-4 and TRBJ2-7, with TRBD1 as a possible D gene (5 bases). The V and J ends lost 0 bases and 0 bases respectively, with 7 bases between them. In germline, CDR1 is SGHNT, CDR2 YYREEE (reference sequence). The CDR3 spans 14 residues. The CDR3 nucleotides read TGTGCCAGCAGCTTGGGACAGAGCTCCTACGAGCAGTACTTC. Residues: CASSLGQSSYEQYF.

In nucleotides, the CDR3 is TGTGCCAGCAGTGAATGGTCCGGTATCGTTGGTGGCTACACCTTC. Translation gives CASSEWSGIVGGYTF. The rearrangement uses TRBV2 and TRBJ1-2; no clear D. V shed 2 bases and J shed 7 bases, with 17 bases lying between them. The CDR3 loop spans 15 amino acids. CDR1 is SNHLY, CDR2 FYNNEI, per germline.

The CDR3 bases are TGTGCCTGGAGTGTACTTCAGGGCTATGGCTACACCTTC. It translates to CAWSVLQGYGYTF. The genes are TRBV30 and TRBJ1-2; possible D gene TRBD1, 5 bases. CDR1 GTSNPN and CDR2 SVGIG come from the germline V gene (reference sequence). CDR3 length: 13 residues. Trimming shortened V by 0 bases and J by 4 bases, and 9 bases separated the two germline ends.

This clone showed up just a few times. Here the CDR3 DNA reads TGTGCCAGCAGCCAAGACTTACAGGGAGACTCACCCCTCCACTTT. It is translated as CASSQDLQGDSPLHF. The chain has TRBV14 and TRBJ1-6; weak D call: TRBD1 (6 bases). Trimming stripped 0 bases from V and 10 bases from J, with 13 bases between. Germline lookup yields CDR1 SGHDN and CDR2 FVKESK. This CDR3 contains 15 residues. Supplemented by reference TRBV14 and TRBJ1-6, the full variable domain reads EAGVTQFPSHSVIEKGQTVTLRCDPISGHDNLYWYRRVMGKEIKFLLHFVKESKQDESGMPNNRFLAERTGGTYSTLKVQPAELEDSGVYFCASSQDLQGDSPLHFGNGTRLTVT.

V and J are TRBV9 and TRBJ2-7; D is possibly TRBD1 (5 bases). V was trimmed by 3 bases and J by 1 base, leaving 11 bases between them. This CDR3 contains 14 residues. CDR1 is SGDLS and CDR2 is YYNGEE in the germline V gene. The CDR3 DNA follows: TGTGCCAGCAGCGCCTCCCAGGGATCCTACGAGCAGTACTTC. This sequence encodes CASSASQGSYEQYF.

The V gene is TRBV4-3, the J gene TRBJ1-2; no clear D. Germline loops: CDR1 LGHNA, CDR2 YSLEER. This CDR3 comprises 17 residues. Trimming pared 0 bases from V and 4 bases from J, leaving 18 bases between. CDR3 protein: CASSQDLAPNKGYGYTF. Written as DNA, the CDR3 is TGCGCCAGCAGCCAAGATCTAGCACCGAACAAGGGCTATGGCTACACCTTC.

The chain couples TRBV9 to TRBJ2-3, with 7 bases lining up with TRBD2. V shed 1 base, J shed 0 bases, and the junction held 5 bases outside the gene matches. Germline-derived CDR1 and CDR2 are SGDLS and YYNGEE. This CDR3 contains 16 residues. DNA for the CDR3: TGTGCCAGCAGCGTACGTGGGGGGGATAGCACAGATACGCAGTATTTT. Translating gives CASSVRGGDSTDTQYF.

The chain combines TRBV5-1 with TRBJ2-2, with D perhaps matching TRBD2 (5 bases). V was clipped by 0 bases and J by 6 bases, with 6 bases between them. CDR1 and CDR2 from the germline V gene are SGHRS and YFSETQ. The CDR3 covers 13 residues. CDR3 region: CASSLGGPGELFF. CDR3 DNA: TGCGCCAGCAGCTTGGGAGGGCCCGGGGAGCTGTTTTTT.

The chain uses TRBV11-3 and TRBJ2-3; 9 bases align to TRBD1. CDR3 size: 16 residues. J was trimmed by 3 bases and V by 5 bases; bases with no gene match: 9. Germline lookup yields CDR1 SGHNT and CDR2 YENEEA. CDR3 amino acids: CASSLQGGQGTDTQYF. The CDR3 DNA follows: TGTGCCAGCAGCCTCCAAGGCGGACAGGGGACAGATACGCAGTATTTT.

CDR3 residues: CASGLVLGGGNTEAFF. CDR3 DNA: TGTGCTAGTGGTTTGGTACTCGGGGGAGGGAACACTGAAGCTTTCTTT. The chain employs TRBV12-5 and TRBJ1-1; D is possibly TRBD1 (5 bases). CDR1 and CDR2 from the germline V gene are LGHNT and FRNRAP. This CDR3 region has 16 residues. Trimming cost V 0 bases and J 1 base, with 12 bases left between them.

The chain joins TRBV27 to TRBJ2-7; 11 positions agree with TRBD1. CDR3 length equals 14 residues. Per germline, CDR1 MNHEY and CDR2 SMNVEV (reference sequence). Unmatched junction bases numbered 3, after V lost 5 bases and J lost 3 bases. CDR3: CASSPGTGGYEQYF. DNA for the CDR3: TGTGCCAGCAGTCCGGGGACAGGGGGCTACGAGCAGTACTTC.

This clone was counted a few times. Other nucleotide sequences in the sample specify the same CDR3. The J gene is TRBJ1-1, the V gene TRBV4-3; a possible D gene is TRBD1 (6 bases). The V end lost 0 bases, the J end lost 5 bases, and 7 bases lay between the germline ends. Germline loops: CDR1 LGHNA, CDR2 YSLEER. The CDR3 sequence is 13 residues long. CDR3 in amino acids: CASSQEGGTEAFF. CDR3 coding DNA: TGCGCCAGCAGCCAAGAAGGGGGAACTGAAGCTTTCTTT.

V gene TRBV4-3 combines with J gene TRBJ2-1; 8 bases map to TRBD2. Losses at the gene ends were 2 bases for V and 0 bases for J; bases not matched to a gene: 12. Germline CDR1 is LGHNA and CDR2 is YSLEER. This CDR3 region has 19 residues. Written as DNA, the CDR3 is TGCGCCAGCAGCCAACGATGGGCTAGCGGGCCCGCCTCCTACAATGAGCAGTTCTTC. Encoded protein: CASSQRWASGPASYNEQFF.

The chain links TRBV15 to TRBJ2-3; 8 bases are a match to TRBD1. Germline CDR1 and CDR2: LNHNV and YYDKDF (reference sequence). V lost 1 base to trimming and J lost 4 bases; unmatched junction nucleotides: 7. The CDR3 consists of 16 residues. CDR3 nucleotides: TGTGCCACCAGCAGAGCGTCGCCAGGGGGCTCAGATACGCAGTATTTT. It encodes CATSRASPGGSDTQYF.

V and J are TRBV5-1 and TRBJ2-5; 10 bases are shared with TRBD2. CDR3 length: 14 residues. Germline trimming cut 4 bases from V and 2 bases from J; bases unmatched to any gene: 2. Germline V CDR1 and CDR2: SGHRS, YFSETQ. The CDR3 sequence: CASSGTSAQETQYF. The CDR3 region has the DNA TGCGCCAGCAGCGGGACTAGCGCGCAAGAGACCCAGTACTTC.

This chain links TRBV30 with TRBJ2-2; 7 bases align to TRBD2. Trimming removed 8 bases from V and 4 bases from J; junction bases left unmatched: 13. The CDR3 is made up of 15 amino acids. The V gene's germline CDR1 is GTSNPN and CDR2 SVGIG (reference sequence). CDR3: CAHERAGEGTGELFF. The DNA of the CDR3 is TGTGCCCACGAGCGGGCGGGAGAGGGCACCGGGGAGCTGTTTTTT.

V gene TRBV6-2 or TRBV6-3 combines with J gene TRBJ2-5; 8 nucleotides agree with TRBD2. Per the germline V gene, CDR1 is MNHEY and CDR2 is SVGEGT. This CDR3 is 15 amino acids long. Trimming at V came to 5 bases and at J to 4 bases, leaving 9 bases not matched to a gene. The CDR3 DNA sequence: TGTGCCAGCAGTACGGGGGGGCCAAAGGCAGAGACCCAGTACTTC. It specifies CASSTGGPKAETQYF.

The V call is TRBV18, the J call TRBJ1-1, with TRBD1 as a possible D gene (5 bases). Germline CDR1 reads KGHSH; CDR2 reads LQKENI. The germline V and J ends were trimmed by 3 bases and 4 bases, with 18 bases remaining between them. This CDR3 region has 16 residues. This CDR3 is CASSPTRHRGGTEAFF. CDR3 nucleotides: TGTGCCAGCTCACCTACCAGACACCGGGGGGGCACTGAAGCTTTCTTT. Filled out from reference TRBV18 and TRBJ1-1, the complete variable domain reads NAGVMQNPRHLVRRRGQEARLRCSPMKGHSHVYWYRQLPEEGLKFMVYLQKENIIDESGMPKERFSAEFPKEGPSILRIQQVVRGDSAAYFCASSPTRHRGGTEAFFGQGTRLTVV.

This chain links TRBV25-1 with TRBJ1-1; D unresolved. The CDR3 length is 11 residues. Trimming left V 4 bases short and J 11 bases short, with 11 bases between. From germline, CDR1 is MGHDK and CDR2 SYGVNS. The CDR3, as DNA: TGTGCCAGCAGTGGCCCAGTTCAGGCTTTCTTT. Translated: CASSGPVQAFF.

The J gene is TRBJ1-2, the V gene TRBV6-5, with 10 positions matching TRBD1. The CDR3 has 15 amino acids. CDR1 is MNHEY, CDR2 SVGAGI, per germline. Losses at the gene ends were 6 bases for V and 0 bases for J; bases not matched to a gene: 4. The DNA of the CDR3 is TGTGCCAGCAGAGAGACAGGGGGCGCTAACTATGGCTACACCTTC. It codes for CASRETGGANYGYTF.

Here the CDR3 DNA reads TGTGCCAGCTCACCGTACAATCAACAGGGGTATAATTCACCCCTCCACTTT. As protein: CASSPYNQQGYNSPLHF. This chain joins TRBV18 and TRBJ1-6; 7 nucleotides align to TRBD1. The CDR3 is 17 amino acids. V dropped 3 bases and J dropped 4; count of bases not matched to a gene: 9. Germline V CDR1 and CDR2: KGHSH, LQKENI.

This clone appeared a few times. The chain combines TRBV9 with TRBJ1-2, with D perhaps matching TRBD1 (6 bases). The V end lost 2 bases, the J end lost 7 bases, and 15 bases lay between the germline ends. The CDR3 totals 14 residues. CDR1 is SGDLS, CDR2 YYNGEE, per germline. CDR3 DNA sequence: TGTGCCAGCAGCGTTCTACAGGGAAGCGGTGGCTACACCTTC. It yields the protein CASSVLQGSGGYTF.

J is TRBJ1-2 and V is TRBV5-4, with TRBD1 identical over 11 bases. The germline CDR1 and CDR2 sequences are SGHNT and YYREEE (reference sequence). Trimming cost V 3 bases and J 8 bases; bases outside gene matches: 12. The CDR3 contains 16 residues. The CDR3 region has the DNA TGTGCCAGCAGCTCGAGGACAGGGGGCGCGGTTGGCGGCTACACCTTC. It is translated as CASSSRTGGAVGGYTF.

The chain uses TRBV4-3 and TRBJ2-4; no definite D call. The CDR3 has 19 amino acids. The germline V gene encodes CDR1 LGHNA and CDR2 YSLEER. V lost 0 bases and J 0 bases, leaving 18 bases between the germline ends. The CDR3 spells CASSQEIGLSAVAKNIQYF. Written as DNA, the CDR3 is TGCGCCAGCAGCCAAGAGATTGGCCTAAGCGCGGTAGCCAAAAACATTCAGTACTTC.

The chain employs TRBV21-1 and TRBJ2-3; the D call in the table, TRBD2, was not verified against the DNA. TRBV21-1 is a known pseudogene. The CDR3 loop spans 21 amino acids. CDR3: CASSKGPLFRETNSSPDTQYF. CDR3 nucleotide sequence: TGTGCCAGCAGCAAAGGCCCCCTCTTTCGGGAGACTAATTCTTCGCCAGATACGCAGTATTTT.